This entry describes one TCR beta chain. Its antigen is currently not known. No base-level quality is on record; no much larger clone is a single base apart. Based on the germline V gene, the CDR1 and CDR2 sequences are MNHEY and SVGAGI. The CDR3 has 11 amino acids, counting the end cysteine and phenylalanine. The only DNA kept is the CDR3, 33 bases in frame from the first base. A distance of 4 bases separates the germline ends of V and J, which lose 6 bases and 2 bases respectively. Patients with a history of autoimmune disease or receiving systemic immunosuppression were excluded from the trial. In every dose cohort, peripheral blood was drawn for TCR sequencing at baseline, cycle 4 day 1, and cycle 7 day 1. The samples were taken from a phase I, first-in-human, multicenter, open-label dose-escalation trial of ivuxolimab. The trial enrolled adults with locally advanced or metastatic head and neck squamous cell, hepatocellular, melanoma or renal cell carcinoma. Before TCR sequencing, CD4+ T cells and CD8+ T cells from peripheral blood were sorted into separate populations.

This sample is part of a study of OX40 agonist ivuxolimab in advanced cancers. At the level of the whole study: Ivuxolimab was an agonistic, fully human IgG2 monoclonal antibody directed against OX40 (CD134), a costimulatory receptor. Intravenous ivuxolimab was administered to patients every 2 weeks at six dose levels: 0.01, 0.1, 0.3, 1.5, 3 and 10 mg/kg. Of the 50 or so patients in dose escalation, around 19 had hepatocellular carcinoma, around 15 had melanoma, 9 had renal cell carcinoma and 9 had head and neck cancer. A male proportion of 70% to 90% and a mean age of around 60 years, ranging from 23 to 79, were recorded for the dose-escalation cohort. Prior anti-PD-1, anti-PD-L1 or anti-CTLA-4 therapy was permitted, and approximately 42% of dose-escalation patients had received checkpoint inhibitors. Partial responses occurred in three dose-escalation patients: two with cutaneous melanoma and one with hepatocellular carcinoma. Peripheral TCRbeta sequencing aimed to test whether ivuxolimab altered TCR sequence diversity and caused clonal T-cell expansion. The paper describes the monotherapy dose-escalation part (N of about 54 patients) of the phase I trial of ivuxolimab.

For sequencing of the TCRbeta CDR3 region, genomic DNA was extracted from the sorted cells. TCRbeta CDR3 regions were sequenced using the immunoSEQ Assay. The immuneACCESS repertoire file appears here via TCRdb, limited to in-frame rearrangements. These files lack a portion of the clones; in checked studies, under half of the deficit traces to unresolved V genes, and the cause of the others is not known. The sample includes about 41,000 clones, with more than 75% observed a single time. Approximately 35% of the sample comes from the top ten. Findings and caveats that apply to the study as a whole: Antigen specificity was not determined for the clonally expanded peripheral T cells. After ivuxolimab, more expanded clones were found on average in CD8+ T cells than in CD4+ T cells. At doses of 0.1 to 3.0 mg/kg, clonal expansion of both CD4+ and CD8+ blood T cells was observed from baseline to week 6. Low levels of normalized T-cell clonal expansion were also shown by some nonresponding patients. In partial responders in the 0.1-3.0 mg/kg groups, normalized peripheral clonal expansion was found to be among the lowest, especially among CD8+ T cells.

The sequencing here drew on CD4+ or CD8+ T cells sorted from blood, taken in a trial of the OX40 agonist ivuxolimab. Recombination connected TRBV6-5 to TRBJ2-5, with no confident D gene call. The source is an adult with an advanced solid tumor such as melanoma, head and neck, liver or kidney cancer. The DNA sequence reads TGTGCCAGCAGACTTCAAGAGACCCAGTACTTC. Translation gives CASRLQETQYF.